These 27 T cell receptor beta chains share one sample of origin, sequenced in a study of blood T cell repertoires in COVID-19 (dated by TCRdb to 2020 to 2022). The method behind the library was the immunoSEQ multiplex PCR assay. TCRdb mirrors the immuneACCESS table, restricted to in-frame sequences. Some clones are absent from its copies; in checked studies, under half trace to an unresolved V gene, and the reason for the others is unknown. The sample contains under 300,000 clones, roughly 84% of them found a single time. The ten largest clones add up to roughly 1.4% of the sample. Sequencing was carried out using peripheral blood. These receptors all stem from a woman between 40 and 55 years old who had recovered from COVID-19.

The chain employs TRBV4-1 and TRBJ2-2; 9 bases are shared with TRBD1. The CDR3 sequence is 17 residues long. Germline V gene lookup returns CDR1 MGHRA and CDR2 YSYEKL. J gave up 4 bases and V 4 bases, and 10 bases lay outside the gene matches. The DNA for the CDR3 is TGCGCCAGCAGCCCAACGGGTACAGGGGGCATCACCGGGGAGCTGTTTTTT. Translated, it gives CASSPTGTGGITGELFF.

The chain is built from TRBV9 and TRBJ2-3; 7 nucleotides match TRBD1. This CDR3 has 17 residues. The J segment lost 4 bases and the V segment lost 0 bases, leaving 11 bases of the junction unmatched. From germline, CDR1 is SGDLS and CDR2 YYNGEE. The CDR3 DNA sequence: TGTGCCAGCAGCGTAGCTGGGAGTACAGGGGTTTCAGATACGCAGTATTTT. Translation: CASSVAGSTGVSDTQYF.

The chain recombines TRBV19 with TRBJ2-5; 7 bases map to TRBD1. V lost 6 bases to trimming and J lost 5 bases; unmatched junction nucleotides: 3. The CDR3 loop spans 12 amino acids. Germline V gene sequence: CDR1 LNHDA, CDR2 SQIVND (reference sequence). In DNA, the CDR3 is TGTGCCAGTAGCAGGGGGAAGGAGACCCAGTACTTC. Protein sequence: CASSRGKETQYF.

This clone has a handful of counts. The chain joins TRBV27 to TRBJ2-3; 8 nucleotides agree with TRBD2. The V and J ends lost 8 bases and 2 bases, in that order; junction bases with no gene match: 9. Germline CDR1 is MNHEY and CDR2 is SMNVEV (reference sequence). The CDR3 runs to 15 residues. This CDR3 is CASGNIGGATDTQYF. Written as DNA, the CDR3 is TGTGCCAGCGGTAATATCGGGGGGGCCACAGATACGCAGTATTTT.

The V call is TRBV5-1, the J call TRBJ2-7; 8 bases align to TRBD1. This CDR3 region has 15 residues. The ends lost 4 bases at V and 3 bases at J; junction bases unmatched: 9. Germline V gene lookup returns CDR1 SGHRS and CDR2 YFSETQ. Here the CDR3 DNA reads TGCGCCAGCAGCCCCGCCGGACAGGGCCTCTACGAGCAGTACTTC. This codes for CASSPAGQGLYEQYF.

This chain links TRBV5-5 with TRBJ2-7; 8 nucleotides align to TRBD1. Germline V lookup: CDR1 SGHKS, CDR2 YYEKEE (reference sequence). The V and J ends lost 2 bases and 3 bases, in that order; junction bases with no gene match: 10. The CDR3 extends over 16 amino acids. The CDR3 sequence: CASSFRDRLGVYEQYF. The CDR3 DNA sequence: TGTGCCAGCAGCTTCCGGGACAGGCTAGGAGTCTACGAGCAGTACTTC.

Many counts were recorded for this clone. This rearrangement joins TRBV6-5 to TRBJ1-4, with 7 bases fitting TRBD1. The CDR3 has 16 residues. V shed 3 bases and J 7 bases; nucleotides not matched to a gene: 11. Germline V gene lookup returns CDR1 MNHEY and CDR2 SVGAGI. This chain's CDR3 is CASSYGFRGRSEKLFF. In DNA form, the CDR3 reads TGTGCCAGCAGTTATGGATTTAGGGGGCGGTCTGAAAAACTGTTTTTT.

This clone was recorded once. This chain links TRBV30 with TRBJ2-7, with a tentative D call TRBD1 (8 bases). Germline V gene lookup returns CDR1 GTSNPN and CDR2 SVGIG (reference sequence). Trimming took 1 base from V and 5 from J, leaving 15 bases between them. The CDR3 runs to 14 residues. The CDR3 loop is CAWSDGTGLDEQYF. The CDR3 DNA sequence: TGTGCCTGGAGTGATGGGACAGGACTAGACGAGCAGTACTTC.

This chain connects TRBV30 to TRBJ2-3; TRBD2 matches 10 bases. Germline V gene data show CDR1 as GTSNPN and CDR2 as SVGIG (reference sequence). This CDR3 spans 18 amino acids. J lost 6 bases, V lost 5 bases, and 20 bases had no gene match. DNA of the CDR3: TGTGCCTGGTCTGTACTCGCCGCGGCTAGCGGGGGAGGGGATACGCAGTATTTT. Amino acid sequence: CAWSVLAAASGGGDTQYF.

The chain recombines TRBV5-4 with TRBJ2-3, with 14 bases aligning to TRBD2. Germline V gene data show CDR1 as SGHNT and CDR2 as YYREEE (reference sequence). The CDR3 totals 17 residues. After removal of 1 base from V and 5 bases from J, the junction contained 6 bases not matched to a gene. CDR3 loop: CASSLPGLAGGRDTQYF. CDR3 coding DNA: TGTGCCAGCAGCTTGCCTGGACTAGCGGGGGGCAGAGATACGCAGTATTTT.

This chain joins TRBV29-1 and TRBJ1-1, with 8 bases identical to TRBD1. CDR1 and CDR2 from the germline V gene are SQVTM and ANQGSEA. V lost 4 bases and J lost 7; bases outside the gene matches: 5. CDR3 length: 12 residues. This CDR3 is CSVVSDRDEAFF. For the CDR3, the DNA is TGCAGCGTTGTTTCGGACAGGGATGAAGCTTTCTTT.

The rearrangement uses TRBV4-1 and TRBJ1-3; D is undetermined. Deletions cut 4 bases from V and 8 bases from J, with 12 bases between. CDR1 MGHRA and CDR2 YSYEKL come from the germline V gene. The CDR3 consists of 13 residues. The DNA for the CDR3 is TGCGCCAGCAGCCTCCAACCAACGGACACCATATATTTT. It encodes CASSLQPTDTIYF.

This clone showed up just once. This chain connects TRBV3-1 (or the pseudogene TRBV3-2) to TRBJ1-5; D call uncertain. The germline CDR1 and CDR2 sequences are LGHDT and YNNKEL (reference sequence). V lost 1 base, J lost 9 bases, and 13 bases lay in between. The CDR3 loop spans 14 amino acids. CDR3 nucleotide sequence: TGTGCCAGCAGCCAAGGGCAGGCCTTTTCGCCCCAGCATTTT. Its translation is CASSQGQAFSPQHF.

The rearrangement uses TRBV4-1 and TRBJ2-7, with a weak D call TRBD1 (5 bases). Germline lookup yields CDR1 MGHRA and CDR2 YSYEKL. The CDR3 has 13 residues. V dropped 1 base and J dropped 5 bases, with 9 bases sitting between them. The CDR3 DNA follows: TGCGCCAGCAGCCAAGCCCCAGGGAACGAGCAGTACTTC. Its translation: CASSQAPGNEQYF.

CDR3 DNA sequence: TGTGCCAGCAGGGGGACAGGCTCTGGAAACACCATATATTTT. Translated: CASRGTGSGNTIYF. The genes are TRBV2 and TRBJ1-3; 8 bases line up with TRBD1. This CDR3 has 14 amino acids. The germline V gene has CDR1 SNHLY and CDR2 FYNNEI. With V trimmed by 6 bases and J by 0 bases, 1 base remained unmatched.

The rearrangement links TRBV28 to TRBJ2-7; 8 bases are shared with TRBD1. There are 15 residues in the CDR3. The J segment lost 2 bases and the V segment lost 5 bases, leaving 8 bases of the junction unmatched. CDR1 is MDHEN and CDR2 is SYDVKM in the germline V gene. CDR3 in DNA: TGTGCCAGCAGTAACCCGGGACAGGCCACCTACGAGCAGTACTTC. Encoded protein: CASSNPGQATYEQYF.

The chain recombines TRBV19 with TRBJ1-5, with D unresolved. Trimming left V 2 bases short and J 6 bases short, with 11 bases between. This CDR3 region has 14 residues. The germline CDR1 and CDR2 sequences are LNHDA and SQIVND (reference sequence). The CDR3 bases are TGTGCCAGTAGTATAAGTCAAACGGTTCAGCCCCAGCATTTT. This translates into CASSISQTVQPQHF.

The V gene is TRBV29-1, the J gene TRBJ2-1; the D is unclear. Looked up from germline, CDR1 is SQVTM and CDR2 is ANQGSEA. The CDR3 covers 14 residues. V shed 6 bases and J shed 4 bases, with 16 bases lying between them. The CDR3 DNA is TGCAGCGTCCGCCTAGAGAAGTCATACAATGAGCAGTTCTTC. Amino acids: CSVRLEKSYNEQFF.

V gene TRBV28 combines with J gene TRBJ2-3; maybe TRBD2 (6 bases). Germline CDR1 and CDR2: MDHEN and SYDVKM. Between the trimmed V and J ends, which lost 5 bases and 6 bases, there was a span of 18 bases. CDR3 size: 15 residues. CDR3 in amino acids: CASSALTSRHDTQYF. In DNA form, the CDR3 reads TGTGCCAGCAGTGCCCTGACTAGTAGGCATGATACGCAGTATTTT.

The CDR3 region is CASSRAAGGAYEQYF. The DNA for the CDR3 is TGTGCCAGTAGTAGAGCGGCGGGGGGAGCCTACGAGCAGTACTTC. V is TRBV19 and J is TRBJ2-7; 8 bases line up with TRBD2. Germline CDR1 is LNHDA and CDR2 is SQIVND (reference sequence). This CDR3 has 15 residues. The V and J ends lost 4 bases and 2 bases, in that order; junction bases with no gene match: 7.

The rearrangement uses TRBV5-6 and TRBJ1-6, with TRBD1 matching 8 bases. The CDR3 totals 16 residues. Trimming took 4 bases from V and 10 from J; bases not matched to a gene: 13. Germline CDR1 and CDR2: SGHDT and YYEEEE. The CDR3 DNA is TGTGCCAGCAGCGCCAGGACAGGGCTCGGGGAATCACCCCTCCACTTT. This sequence encodes CASSARTGLGESPLHF.

The chain has TRBV5-4 and TRBJ1-1; D not certain. V lost 0 bases and J lost 0, with 6 bases in between. The CDR3 contains 14 residues. From germline, CDR1 is SGHNT and CDR2 YYREEE (reference sequence). Here the CDR3 DNA reads TGTGCCAGCAGCTTGGCCACAATGAACACTGAAGCTTTCTTT. This translates into CASSLATMNTEAFF.

J is TRBJ2-2 and V is TRBV2; 9 bases map to TRBD1. V lost 11 bases to trimming and J lost 4 bases; unmatched junction nucleotides: 11. Germline V gives CDR1 SNHLY, CDR2 FYNNEI. This CDR3 is 15 amino acids long. The CDR3, as DNA: TGTGCCGGCCACAGGGGGCGCGCGGCCACCGGGGAGCTGTTTTTT. Translated: CAGHRGRAATGELFF. The whole variable domain, filled in from reference TRBV2 and TRBJ2-2, reads EPEVTQTPSHQVTQMGQEVILRCVPISNHLYFYWYRQILGQKVEFLVSFYNNEISEKSEIFDDQFSVERPDGSNFTLKIRSTKLEDSAMYFCAGHRGRAATGELFFGEGSRLTVL.

The gene calls are TRBV19 and TRBJ2-2; 8 nucleotides line up with TRBD1. The germline V gene has CDR1 LNHDA and CDR2 SQIVND (reference sequence). CDR3 length equals 17 residues. J was trimmed by 5 bases and V by 0 bases; bases with no gene match: 8. CDR3 DNA sequence: TGTGCCAGTAGTATAGAGTTCGGACAGGGATGGACCGGGGAGCTGTTTTTT. Translation: CASSIEFGQGWTGELFF.

The chain recombines TRBV11-3 with TRBJ2-7, with 7 nucleotides matching TRBD1. J was trimmed by 2 bases and V by 0 bases; bases with no gene match: 1. Germline CDR1 SGHNT, CDR2 YENEEA. The CDR3 is 14 amino acids. This chain's CDR3 is CASSLEGTAYEQYF. CDR3 DNA sequence: TGTGCCAGCAGCTTAGAAGGGACAGCCTACGAGCAGTACTTC.

The rearrangement uses TRBV19 and TRBJ2-4; D is uncertain. Trimming stripped 7 bases from V and 2 bases from J, with 12 bases between. Looked up from germline, CDR1 is LNHDA and CDR2 is SQIVND (reference sequence). The CDR3 loop spans 14 amino acids. CDR3 DNA: TGTGCCAGTACCGCACGTGGCACCAAAAACATTCAGTACTTC. Translated, it gives CASTARGTKNIQYF. Full variable domain (outside the CDR3, taken from reference TRBV19 and TRBJ2-4): DGGITQSPKYLFRKEGQNVTLSCEQNLNHDAMYWYRQDPGQGLRLIYYSQIVNDFQKGDIAEGYSVSREKKESFPLTVTSAQKNPTAFYLCASTARGTKNIQYFGAGTRLSVL.

V usage is TRBV3-1 (or the pseudogene TRBV3-2) and J usage is TRBJ1-2, with TRBD1 matching 12 bases. The trim removed 4 bases at V and 8 bases at J, leaving 17 bases unmatched. From germline, CDR1 is LGHDT and CDR2 YNNKEL (reference sequence). This CDR3 has 18 residues. CDR3 region: CASSRLPGQGAAGEGYTF. The CDR3 DNA sequence: TGTGCCAGCAGCCGACTACCGGGACAGGGGGCAGCGGGCGAAGGCTACACCTTC.